One and the same sample provided the 29 T cell receptor beta chains below, sequenced in a study of regulatory T cells in long-lasting Graves disease. As for time point: persistent/refractory GD, antithyroid drugs over 5 years with positive TRAb. PBMCs provided the RNA from which the TCR library was made. In building TCR beta libraries, iRepertoire HTBI primers were used together with Arm-PCR of CDR3 regions. TCRdb fed the multiplex PCR reads into MiXCR, producing one record per CDR3 protein. The sample lists a few hundred thousand distinct CDR3 sequences; roughly a quarter were seen once. The sequencing here drew on peripheral blood mononuclear cells (PBMCs), taken when the disease was refractory, from a patient treated with antithyroid drugs. The receptors shown here come from a female donor with Graves disease.

A few counts support this clonotype. This chain connects TRBV19 to TRBJ2-4, with 8 positions matching TRBD1. The DNA end lines up better with TRBJ2-5; the J call may be wrong. This CDR3 has 13 residues. CDR1 is LNHDA, CDR2 SQIVND, per germline (reference sequence). CDR3 in DNA: TGTGCCAGTGGACGGACAGGGAAAGAGACCCAGTACTTC. Translated, it gives CASGRTGKETQYF.

This clonotype showed up just a few times. This chain uses TRBV18 with TRBJ2-4; maybe TRBD1 (5 bases). Germline V gene data show CDR1 as KGHSH and CDR2 as LQKENI. V shed 3 bases and J shed 8 bases, with 8 bases lying between them. The CDR3 is made up of 12 amino acids. The CDR3 protein is CASSPDIDIQYF. The DNA for the CDR3 is TGTGCCAGCTCACCGGACATAGACATTCAGTACTTC.

This clonotype was picked up many times. The chain couples TRBV5-6 to TRBJ2-7; no definite D call. The V and J ends lost 4 bases and 3 bases respectively, with 8 bases between them. Germline lookup yields CDR1 SGHDT and CDR2 YYEEEE. The CDR3 is 12 residues long. The CDR3 loop is CASSQVHYEQYF. In DNA form, the CDR3 reads TGTGCCAGCAGCCAAGTACACTACGAGCAGTACTTC.

This clonotype has only one observation. CDR3 region: CASSTTGDSNQPQHF. The CDR3 DNA is TGTGCCAGCAGCACGACAGGGGATAGCAATCAGCCCCAGCATTTT. The gene calls are TRBV7-9 and TRBJ1-5; 8 bases are shared with TRBD1. With V trimmed by 5 bases and J by 0 bases, 3 bases remained unmatched. The germline CDR1 and CDR2 sequences are SEHNR and FQNEAQ (reference sequence). The CDR3 spans 15 residues.

This clonotype was seen at least ten times. In nucleotides, the CDR3 is TGTGCCAGCAGACCGGGACTAGCGGGAGGGGGGACCCAAGAGACCCAGTACTTC. Translation gives CASRPGLAGGGTQETQYF. The chain employs TRBV2 and TRBJ2-5, with TRBD2 identical over 16 bases. The CDR3 is made up of 18 amino acids. CDR1 and CDR2 (germline): SNHLY, FYNNEI. The ends lost 6 bases at V and 1 base at J; junction bases unmatched: 8.

This clonotype was seen only a few times. The chain joins TRBV7-8 to TRBJ2-5; 12 positions agree with TRBD1. The CDR3 is 17 residues long. The germline V gene encodes CDR1 SGHVS and CDR2 FQNEAQ. V shed 1 base and J 5 bases; nucleotides not matched to a gene: 8. CDR3 loop: CASSLVGGQGAGETQYF. CDR3 coding DNA: TGTGCCAGCAGCTTAGTAGGGGGACAGGGGGCCGGCGAGACCCAGTACTTC.

The V gene is TRBV6-2 or TRBV6-3, the J gene TRBJ2-7; D might be TRBD1 (6 bases). Between the trimmed V and J ends, which lost 3 bases and 7 bases, there was a span of 22 bases. Germline V gene sequence: CDR1 MNHEY, CDR2 SVGEGT. This CDR3 comprises 16 residues. The CDR3 DNA sequence: TGTGCCAGCAGTTATTCTCCACAGGGCCCATCCGAGGAGCAGTACTTC. It encodes CASSYSPQGPSEEQYF.

This clonotype was recorded at least ten times. The DNA of the CDR3 is TGTGCCAGCAGCCACTCTGGCCAAGAGACCCAGTACTTC. Its translation: CASSHSGQETQYF. The chain links TRBV12-3 or TRBV12-4 to TRBJ2-5; D gene unclear. CDR3 length: 13 amino acids. Deletions cut 6 bases from V and 1 base from J, with 9 bases between.

The chain couples TRBV5-1 to TRBJ1-2; D gene uncertain. Deletions cut 0 bases from V and 4 bases from J, with 13 bases between. Per the germline V gene, CDR1 is SGHRS and CDR2 is YFSETQ. The CDR3 has 15 amino acids. This CDR3 reads CASSLDNSAIYGYTF. The CDR3 DNA is TGCGCCAGCAGCTTGGACAATTCGGCTATCTATGGCTACACCTTC.

This clonotype occurred a few times. The chain recombines TRBV25-1 with TRBJ1-6, with TRBD1 as a possible D gene (6 bases). Per the germline V gene, CDR1 is MGHDK and CDR2 is SYGVNS. Trimming shortened V by 1 base and J by 7 bases, and 11 bases separated the two germline ends. The CDR3 consists of 15 residues. The CDR3 sequence: CASSESGGKNSPLHF. Here the CDR3 DNA reads TGTGCCAGCAGTGAATCGGGGGGCAAGAATTCACCCCTCCACTTT.

A remark on this clonotype: A read error may explain this, as a much larger clone is one base away. The rearrangement uses TRBV6-5 and TRBJ1-2; possible D gene TRBD1, 6 bases. This CDR3 comprises 16 residues. Germline V gene lookup returns CDR1 MNHEY and CDR2 SVGAGI. Trimming took 10 bases from V and 4 from J, leaving 25 bases between them. The CDR3 here is CANSYDSRTASYGYTF. The CDR3 nucleotides are TGTGCCAACAGCTACGACAGCCGGACAGCTAGCTATGGCTACACCTTC.

This clonotype appeared many times. The rearrangement joins TRBV28 to TRBJ2-7; perhaps TRBD1 as D (5 bases). This CDR3 comprises 15 residues. Trimming cost V 7 bases and J 3 bases, with 19 bases left between them. The germline CDR1 and CDR2 sequences are MDHEN and SYDVKM. CDR3 nucleotides: TGTGCCAGCAAATCCACAGGAGTCGGAGACTACGAGCAGTACTTC. The encoded protein is CASKSTGVGDYEQYF.

V is TRBV7-2 and J is TRBJ2-4; the match to TRBD2 covers 13 bases. The CDR3 is made up of 20 amino acids. With 5 bases clipped from V and 0 bases from J, the junction kept 13 bases outside the gene matches. Germline CDR1 SGHTA, CDR2 FQGNSA. The CDR3 loop is CASSPGRTSGRALAKNIQYF. The CDR3 nucleotides read TGTGCCAGCAGCCCAGGGCGTACTAGCGGGAGGGCCCTAGCCAAAAACATTCAGTACTTC.

There are many counts of this clonotype. V and J are TRBV12-3 or TRBV12-4 and TRBJ2-7; 9 bases agree with TRBD2. This CDR3 region has 20 residues. The V segment lost 3 bases and the J segment 3 bases; nucleotides outside the gene matches: 21. The CDR3: CASSLRGGTTSPLRNYEQYF. CDR3 coding DNA: TGTGCCAGCAGTTTGCGGGGGGGAACTACTTCTCCCCTTAGAAACTACGAGCAGTACTTC.

The CDR3 sequence: CSAREGGSQGLNTEAFF. The CDR3 DNA reads TGCAGTGCTAGGGAAGGGGGCAGCCAAGGACTGAACACTGAAGCTTTCTTT. The chain carries TRBV20-1 and TRBJ1-1, with 7 bases matching TRBD1. The germline V gene encodes CDR1 DFQATT and CDR2 SNEGSKA (reference sequence). J lost 0 bases, V lost 3 bases, and 13 bases had no gene match. This CDR3 has 17 amino acids.

There are many counts of this clonotype. The chain uses TRBV6-2 or TRBV6-3 and TRBJ2-2; possibly TRBD1 for D (6 bases). The CDR3 is made up of 15 amino acids. Between the trimmed V and J ends, which lost 9 bases and 7 bases, there was a span of 21 bases. CDR1 MNHEY and CDR2 SVGEGT come from the germline V gene. The chain's CDR3 is CASKNLRGLFGELFF. The CDR3 bases are TGTGCCAGTAAAAACTTGAGGGGGTTGTTCGGGGAGCTGTTTTTT.

This chain connects TRBV18 to TRBJ2-7; TRBD1 aligns across 7 bases. The CDR3 sequence is 13 residues long. CDR1 is KGHSH and CDR2 is LQKENI in the germline V gene. V was clipped by 5 bases and J by 5 bases; unmatched bases: 6. The chain's CDR3 is CASSTNDRDEQYF. CDR3 DNA: TGTGCCAGCTCAACCAATGACAGGGACGAGCAGTACTTC.

In its sample, this clonotype was seen many times. The rearrangement joins TRBV19 to TRBJ1-5; D gene unclear. CDR3 length equals 11 residues. The V gene lost 4 bases and the J gene lost 6 bases, with 4 bases spanning the gap. The germline CDR1 and CDR2 sequences are LNHDA and SQIVND (reference sequence). CDR3 in amino acids: CASSKGQPQHF. CDR3 DNA sequence: TGTGCCAGTAGTAAGGGTCAGCCCCAGCATTTT.

On this clonotype: A much larger clone sits a single nucleotide away, making a read error possible. The gene calls are TRBV28 and TRBJ2-7; 7 bases align to TRBD2. Looked up from germline, CDR1 is MDHEN and CDR2 is SYDVKM. This CDR3 has 15 residues. The CDR3 DNA follows: TGTGCCAGCAGTAAGGGAGGGATTGAGTCCTACGGGCAGTACTTC. Its translation is CASSKGGIESYGQYF.

This clonotype has at least ten counts. V is TRBV3-1 and J is TRBJ2-2; 9 bases align to TRBD2. V was pared by 4 bases and J by 1 base, with 4 bases of the junction left unmatched. CDR1 LGHDT and CDR2 YNNKEL come from the germline V gene (reference sequence). The CDR3 runs to 16 residues. The CDR3 loop reads CASSPGLARNTGELFF. CDR3 coding DNA: TGTGCCAGCAGCCCAGGACTAGCGAGGAACACCGGGGAGCTGTTTTTT.

The gene calls are TRBV3-1 and TRBJ1-2; D unclear. The germline CDR1 and CDR2 sequences are LGHDT and YNNKEL (reference sequence). V lost 3 bases, J lost 0 bases, and 5 bases lay in between. The CDR3 spans 13 residues. CDR3 sequence: CASSQAANYGYTF. CDR3 DNA: TGTGCCAGCAGCCAGGCAGCTAACTATGGCTACACCTTC.

Many counts were recorded for this clonotype. V gene TRBV24-1 combines with J gene TRBJ1-2; D gene uncertain. Trimming cost V 5 bases and J 7 bases, with 13 bases left between them. CDR1 and CDR2 (germline): KGHDR, SFDVKD. The CDR3 contains 13 residues. CDR3: CATSGSSTSGYTF. The CDR3 DNA follows: TGTGCCACCAGTGGCTCCTCTACAAGTGGCTACACCTTC.

This clonotype has ten or more counts. The rearrangement links TRBV29-1 to TRBJ1-2; D gene ambiguous. The CDR3 runs to 10 residues. Germline CDR1 reads SQVTM; CDR2 reads ANQGSEA. V lost 3 bases, J lost 12 bases, and 11 bases lay in between. CDR3 in DNA: TGCAGCGTTGAGGGCAGCCGAGACACCTTC. Protein: CSVEGSRDTF.

This clonotype has ten or more counts. The gene calls are TRBV3-1 and TRBJ1-2; TRBD1 might be the D (5 bases). The CDR3 has 15 amino acids. Germline loops: CDR1 LGHDT, CDR2 YNNKEL (reference sequence). V was clipped by 5 bases and J by 8 bases, with 21 bases between them. The CDR3: CASSGGPGQPSGYTF. As DNA, the CDR3 is TGTGCCAGCAGCGGGGGACCAGGGCAGCCTTCCGGCTACACCTTC.

A word on this clonotype: A much larger clone lies one base from this, so it may be a read error. V and J are TRBV7-6 and TRBJ1-5, with D unclear. Germline loops: CDR1 SGHVS, CDR2 FNYEAQ. This CDR3 region has 14 residues. The ends were cut back, 0 bases at V and 3 bases at J, with 6 bases in the middle. The CDR3 reads CASSLAGNNQPQHF. DNA of the CDR3: TGTGCCAGCAGCTTAGCAGGGAACAATCAGCCCCAGCATTTT.

This clonotype was counted many times. J is TRBJ1-2 and V is TRBV2; D ambiguous. Germline-derived CDR1 and CDR2 are SNHLY and FYNNEI. V lost 1 base to trimming and J lost 6 bases, with 15 bases between them. This CDR3 region has 15 residues. In DNA, the CDR3 is TGTGCCAGCAGTGAAGGGGTTTCGGGTATCGATGGCTACACCTTC. It encodes CASSEGVSGIDGYTF.

The table lists this clonotype with a count of one. The chain carries TRBV24-1 and TRBJ1-3; D might be TRBD1 (6 bases). The germline V gene has CDR1 KGHDR and CDR2 SFDVKD. This CDR3 has 13 residues. Trimming removed 9 bases from V and 4 bases from J, with 12 bases in between. The chain's CDR3 is CATSSGDGNTIYF. The CDR3 nucleotides read TGTGCCACCTCCTCAGGGGACGGAAACACCATATATTTT.

V usage is TRBV7-6 and J usage is TRBJ2-7, with a tentative D call TRBD1 (8 bases). Deletions cut 5 bases from V and 1 base from J, with 18 bases between. The germline V gene has CDR1 SGHVS and CDR2 FNYEAQ. The CDR3 totals 16 residues. Written as DNA, the CDR3 is TGTGCCAGCAGCCGGGAGGCAGGGGGCGCGTCCTACGAGCAGTACTTC. It codes for CASSREAGGASYEQYF.

This clonotype was counted many times. V and J are TRBV5-1 and TRBJ2-7, with a possible D match to TRBD2 (5 bases). Germline CDR1 SGHRS, CDR2 YFSETQ. V lost 0 bases and J 5 bases, leaving 18 bases between the germline ends. This CDR3 is built from 16 residues. The CDR3 DNA follows: TGCGCCAGCAGCTTGGATTCCCGGGGAACCCCCCACGAGCAGTACTTC. It codes for CASSLDSRGTPHEQYF.